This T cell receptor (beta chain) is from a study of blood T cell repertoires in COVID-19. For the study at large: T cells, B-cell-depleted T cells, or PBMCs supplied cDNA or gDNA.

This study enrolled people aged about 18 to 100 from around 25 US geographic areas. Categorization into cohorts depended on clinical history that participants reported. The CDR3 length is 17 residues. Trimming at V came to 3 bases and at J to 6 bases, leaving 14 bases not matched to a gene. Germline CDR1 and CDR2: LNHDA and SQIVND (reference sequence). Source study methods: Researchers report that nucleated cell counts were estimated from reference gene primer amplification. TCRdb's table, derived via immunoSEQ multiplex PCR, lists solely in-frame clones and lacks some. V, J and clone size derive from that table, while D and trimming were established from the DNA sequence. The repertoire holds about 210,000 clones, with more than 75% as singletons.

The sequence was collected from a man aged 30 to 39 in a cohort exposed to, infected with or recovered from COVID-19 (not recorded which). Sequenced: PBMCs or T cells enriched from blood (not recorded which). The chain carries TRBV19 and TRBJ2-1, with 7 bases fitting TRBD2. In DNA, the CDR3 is TGTGCCAGTAGTATCTATTTAGGGACTAAGAACCCCAATGAGCAGTTCTTC. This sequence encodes CASSIYLGTKNPNEQFF.